This T cell receptor beta chain was found in a study of cytotoxic CD8 clonotypes in ibrutinib-treated CLL. Sequencing used immunoSEQ multiplex PCR; TCRdb keeps in-frame clones, though not all of them. The sample lists 250,000 to 350,000 clones; roughly three quarters were seen once. CDR1 SNHLY and CDR2 FYNNEI come from the germline V gene. Trimming took off 6 bases at V and 4 bases at J, with 16 bases between the two ends. The CDR3 consists of 16 residues. This clonotype was obtained from a human donor with chronic lymphocytic leukemia. The input for sequencing was PBMCs, taken at disease progression, from a patient treated with ibrutinib. V gene TRBV2 combines with J gene TRBJ1-6, with D tentatively TRBD1 (5 bases). The CDR3 protein is CASRGFQEGYNSPLHF. CDR3 DNA sequence: TGTGCCAGCAGAGGGTTCCAGGAGGGGTATAATTCACCCCTCCACTTT.